These T cell receptor beta chains were read from a single sample in a study of shared clonotypes between healthy human individuals. The method was immunoSEQ multiplex PCR; TCRdb's version includes in-frame clones alone and lacks a portion of them. The sample comprises 2 million to 3 million clones, roughly 93% of which are singletons, and around 0.4% rests with the top ten. Specimen: naive CD4+ T cells from PBMCs. These receptors came from a man between 18 and 35 years old in good health. Some clones in this sample may be carry-over from other donors' samples. Each CDR3 is given with its conserved first and last residue. Each record gives: CDR3 DNA, CDR3 protein, V gene, clone size, J gene, D gene. A D gene is named only where the DNA matches it firmly. Not all rows give a size; the values are once, few, many and, for expanded clones, a class.

CDR3 DNA: TGTGCCAGCAGCCTCCCGGGACAGGGGGTTTTCGACGAGCAGTACTTC; CDR3 protein: CASSLPGQGVFDEQYF; V gene: TRBV6-6; clone size: once; J gene: TRBJ2-7; D gene: TRBD1
CDR3 DNA: TGCGCCAGCAGCCAAGTCCCAGGTCAGGGTGGTAGGCGCACAGATACGCAGTATTTT; CDR3 protein: CASSQVPGQGGRRTDTQYF; V gene: TRBV4-1; clone size: NA; J gene: TRBJ2-3; D gene: NA
CDR3 DNA: TGTGCCAGCTCCCCTACAGGGGACTATGGCTACACCTTC; CDR3 protein: CASSPTGDYGYTF; V gene: TRBV18; clone size: NA; J gene: TRBJ1-2; D gene: TRBD1
CDR3 DNA: TGCGCCAGCAGCCCGGGACAGGGAAACAATGAAAAACTGTTTTTT; CDR3 protein: CASSPGQGNNEKLFF; V gene: TRBV5-1; clone size: NA; J gene: TRBJ1-4; D gene: TRBD1
CDR3 DNA: TGTGCCTGGACCCGAGAACGGGGAACTAATGAAAAACTGTTTTTT; CDR3 protein: CAWTRERGTNEKLFF; V gene: TRBV30; clone size: NA; J gene: TRBJ1-4; D gene: NA
CDR3 DNA: TGTGCCAGCAGCTCAAGACTAGCGGGAGTCTACGAGCAGTACTTC; CDR3 protein: CASSSRLAGVYEQYF; V gene: TRBV7-8; clone size: NA; J gene: TRBJ2-7; D gene: TRBD2
CDR3 DNA: TGTGCCAGCAGCTTGGCGGCGGGTCCCTACAATGAGCAGTTCTTC; CDR3 protein: CASSLAAGPYNEQFF; V gene: TRBV5-4; clone size: once; J gene: TRBJ2-1; D gene: NA
CDR3 DNA: TGTGCCAGCAGTTTACTCCAAGAGACCCAGTACTTC; CDR3 protein: CASSLLQETQYF; V gene: TRBV28; clone size: few; J gene: TRBJ2-5; D gene: NA
CDR3 DNA: TGTGCCAGCAGTGAAGGGTCTCCTTGGAGCAATCAGCCCCAGCATTTT; CDR3 protein: CASSEGSPWSNQPQHF; V gene: TRBV6-1; clone size: NA; J gene: TRBJ1-5; D gene: NA
CDR3 DNA: TGTGCCAGCAGCGCCCACGGACAGGCACCCTACGAGCAGTACTTC; CDR3 protein: CASSAHGQAPYEQYF; V gene: TRBV9; clone size: NA; J gene: TRBJ2-7; D gene: TRBD1
CDR3 DNA: TGTGCCAGCAGTTTATACGTACGGCTAGCGGGCGGGACTGAGCAGTTCTTC; CDR3 protein: CASSLYVRLAGGTEQFF; V gene: TRBV27; clone size: NA; J gene: TRBJ2-1; D gene: TRBD2
CDR3 DNA: TGTGCCAGCAGCTTACAAGGTCAGGGTCATTCACCCCTCCACTTT; CDR3 protein: CASSLQGQGHSPLHF; V gene: TRBV7-2; clone size: NA; J gene: TRBJ1-6; D gene: NA
CDR3 DNA: TGTGCCAGCAGCCTAGGGACTAGCGGGTCTAGGGGGTATTTT; CDR3 protein: CASSLGTSGSRGYF; V gene: TRBV7-2; clone size: NA; J gene: TRBJ2-3; D gene: TRBD2
CDR3 DNA: TGTGCCAGCAGCTCCCCAATCGCTGCCACTGAAGCTTTCTTT; CDR3 protein: CASSSPIAATEAFF; V gene: TRBV5-5; clone size: NA; J gene: TRBJ1-1; D gene: NA
CDR3 DNA: TGTGCCAGCAGTTACTCGGGGACAGGGGGATCGGGTGAGCAGTTCTTC; CDR3 protein: CASSYSGTGGSGEQFF; V gene: TRBV6-5; clone size: NA; J gene: TRBJ2-1; D gene: TRBD1
CDR3 DNA: TGTGCCAGCAGTGAGACCCCCCTAGAGCAGTTCTTC; CDR3 protein: CASSETPLEQFF; V gene: TRBV2; clone size: NA; J gene: TRBJ2-1; D gene: NA
CDR3 DNA: TGTGCCAGCAGCTTAGTGGAGCGGCGCTCCTACAATGAGCAGTTCTTC; CDR3 protein: CASSLVERRSYNEQFF; V gene: TRBV7-8; clone size: NA; J gene: TRBJ2-1; D gene: NA
CDR3 DNA: TGCGCCAGCAGGATGGGGCGCGGGGTAGACACCGGGGAGCTGTTTTTT; CDR3 protein: CASRMGRGVDTGELFF; V gene: TRBV5-1; clone size: NA; J gene: TRBJ2-2; D gene: NA
CDR3 DNA: TGCGCCAGCAGCTTTGCAGGAGGGACGAACACTGAAGCTTTCTTT; CDR3 protein: CASSFAGGTNTEAFF; V gene: TRBV5-1; clone size: NA; J gene: TRBJ1-1; D gene: NA
CDR3 DNA: TGCGCCAGCAGCTTGTCAGGGCCACCTTCCTACGAGCAGTACTTC; CDR3 protein: CASSLSGPPSYEQYF; V gene: TRBV5-1; clone size: NA; J gene: TRBJ2-7; D gene: NA
CDR3 DNA: TGTGCCAGCAGCCCTTTTCGGGGGGAGTCAATCATGCCCCAGCATTTT; CDR3 protein: CASSPFRGESIMPQHF; V gene: TRBV7-2; clone size: NA; J gene: TRBJ1-5; D gene: NA
CDR3 DNA: TGTGCCAGCAGCTTAGAGGGCGGGGGTCCCTACGAGCAGTACTTC; CDR3 protein: CASSLEGGGPYEQYF; V gene: TRBV7-9; clone size: NA; J gene: TRBJ2-7; D gene: TRBD2
CDR3 DNA: TGTGCCAGTAGCATTGGTTCGCGGTATTACGAGCAGTACTTC; CDR3 protein: CASSIGSRYYEQYF; V gene: TRBV14; clone size: NA; J gene: TRBJ2-7; D gene: NA
CDR3 DNA: TGTGCCAGCAGTGACATTAACTATGGCTACACCTTC; CDR3 protein: CASSDINYGYTF; V gene: TRBV2; clone size: NA; J gene: TRBJ1-2; D gene: NA
CDR3 DNA: TGTGCCAGCAGCGCGGTACAGGAAGATCAGCCCCAGCATTTT; CDR3 protein: CASSAVQEDQPQHF; V gene: TRBV9; clone size: NA; J gene: TRBJ1-5; D gene: NA
CDR3 DNA: TGTGCCAGCAGCTTAGCGAAGGCGGAATGGCGCACAGATACGCAGTATTTT; CDR3 protein: CASSLAKAEWRTDTQYF; V gene: TRBV7-9; clone size: NA; J gene: TRBJ2-3; D gene: NA
CDR3 DNA: TGTGCCAGCAGCTTGAACAGCGGGAAAGCCAACTCCGGGGAGCTGTTTTTT; CDR3 protein: CASSLNSGKANSGELFF; V gene: TRBV7-8; clone size: once; J gene: TRBJ2-2; D gene: TRBD2
CDR3 DNA: TGCGCCAGCAGCCTCTCGGGTTTCGGTGGAAACACCATATATTTT; CDR3 protein: CASSLSGFGGNTIYF; V gene: TRBV5-1; clone size: NA; J gene: TRBJ1-3; D gene: NA
CDR3 DNA: TGTGCTAGTGGGCAGGGTGAAGAGACCCAGTACTTC; CDR3 protein: CASGQGEETQYF; V gene: TRBV12-5; clone size: NA; J gene: TRBJ2-5; D gene: NA
CDR3 DNA: TGTGCCATCAGTGAGGGACAGGGGGTTCTTGGCTATGGCTACACCTTC; CDR3 protein: CAISEGQGVLGYGYTF; V gene: TRBV10-3; clone size: NA; J gene: TRBJ1-2; D gene: TRBD1